This entry describes one T cell receptor (beta chain). The repertoire was sequenced with immunoSEQ multiplex PCR; TCRdb's copy has only in-frame clones and lacks some. The sample shows about 190,000 clones, around 86% of them seen only once. The data originate from a study of blood T cell repertoires in COVID-19. The overall study: Sites across the United States, Italy and Spain contributed samples from acute and convalescent COVID-19.

The CDR3 totals 12 residues. CDR1 is KGHSH and CDR2 is LQKENI in the germline V gene. V lost 2 bases to trimming and J lost 4 bases, with 5 bases between them. The rearrangement uses TRBV18 and TRBJ2-5; D uncertain. The sequencing input was peripheral blood. The clonotype originates from a man aged 35 to 55 with active or convalescent COVID-19. The CDR3 here is CASSPSGETQYF. The CDR3 nucleotides are TGTGCCAGCTCACCATCCGGAGAGACCCAGTACTTC.